This record concerns one T cell receptor (beta chain) sequence. Its matching antigen is unknown. After removal of 9 bases from V and 9 bases from J, the junction contained 10 bases not matched to a gene. This CDR3 is built from 13 residues. The germline V gene encodes CDR1 LNHDA and CDR2 SQIVND (reference sequence). The sample originates from a study of OX40 agonist ivuxolimab in advanced cancers. General study results and limits: What antigens the expanded peripheral T cells recognized was never established.

Only in-frame clones appear in the TCRdb table, and some are missing; sequencing was by immunoSEQ multiplex PCR. The profile shows around 60,000 clones, around 91% of them singletons. The clonotype comes from an adult with an advanced solid tumor such as melanoma, head and neck, liver or kidney cancer. This specimen consisted of CD4+ or CD8+ T cells sorted from blood, obtained in a trial of the OX40 agonist ivuxolimab. The rearrangement joins TRBV19 to TRBJ2-1; 8 bases line up with TRBD2. For the CDR3, the DNA is TGTGCCAGCGCGGGACTAGATCTCGGTGAGCAGTTCTTC. Protein product: CASAGLDLGEQFF.